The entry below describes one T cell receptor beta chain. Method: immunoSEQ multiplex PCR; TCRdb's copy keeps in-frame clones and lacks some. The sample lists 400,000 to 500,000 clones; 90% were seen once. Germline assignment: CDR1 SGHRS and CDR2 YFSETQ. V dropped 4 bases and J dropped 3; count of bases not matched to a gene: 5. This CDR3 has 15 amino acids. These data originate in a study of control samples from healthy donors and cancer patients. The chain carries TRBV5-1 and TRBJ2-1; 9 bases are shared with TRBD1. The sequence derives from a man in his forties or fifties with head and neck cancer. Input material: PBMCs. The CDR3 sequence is CASSPRTGVYNEQFF. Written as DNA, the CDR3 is TGCGCCAGCAGCCCCCGGACAGGGGTCTACAATGAGCAGTTCTTC.